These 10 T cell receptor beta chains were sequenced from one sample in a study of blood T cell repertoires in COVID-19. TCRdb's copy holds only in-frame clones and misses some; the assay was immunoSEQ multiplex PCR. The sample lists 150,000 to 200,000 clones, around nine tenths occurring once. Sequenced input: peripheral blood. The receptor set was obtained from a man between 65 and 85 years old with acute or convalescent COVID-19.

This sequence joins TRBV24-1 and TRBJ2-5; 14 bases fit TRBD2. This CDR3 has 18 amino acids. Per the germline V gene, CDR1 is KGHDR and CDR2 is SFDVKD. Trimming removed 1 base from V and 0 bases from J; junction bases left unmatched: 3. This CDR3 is CATSDFRTSGGYQETQYF. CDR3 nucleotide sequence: TGTGCCACCAGTGATTTCAGGACTAGCGGGGGGTACCAAGAGACCCAGTACTTC.

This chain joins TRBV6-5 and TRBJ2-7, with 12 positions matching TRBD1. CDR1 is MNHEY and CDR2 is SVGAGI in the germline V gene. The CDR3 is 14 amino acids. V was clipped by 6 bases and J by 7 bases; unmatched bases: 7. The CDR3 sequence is CASRKGQGAREQYF. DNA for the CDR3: TGTGCCAGCAGAAAGGGACAGGGGGCGCGTGAGCAGTACTTC.

In DNA, the CDR3 is TGTGCCAGCAGTTCCGAGGGACAGATTAACTATGGCTACACCTTC. This sequence encodes CASSSEGQINYGYTF. The chain combines TRBV28 with TRBJ1-2; 7 nucleotides align to TRBD1. Looked up from germline, CDR1 is MDHEN and CDR2 is SYDVKM. CDR3 length: 15 residues. Trimming at V came to 4 bases and at J to 1 base, leaving 6 bases not matched to a gene.

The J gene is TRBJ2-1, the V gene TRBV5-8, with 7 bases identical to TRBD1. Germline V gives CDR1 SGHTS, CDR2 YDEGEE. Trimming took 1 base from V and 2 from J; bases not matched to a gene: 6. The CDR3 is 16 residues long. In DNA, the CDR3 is TGTGCCAGCAGCTTGTTTACGACAGGGCCCTACAATGAGCAGTTCTTC. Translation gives CASSLFTTGPYNEQFF.

DNA for the CDR3: TGCAGCGTGCGTAAACCGGGACTAGCGGACGGGGAGCTGTTTTTT. This sequence encodes CSVRKPGLADGELFF. V usage is TRBV29-1 and J usage is TRBJ2-2; the match to TRBD2 covers 11 bases. This CDR3 region has 15 residues. V was clipped by 6 bases and J by 7 bases; unmatched bases: 10. Germline V gene data show CDR1 as SQVTM and CDR2 as ANQGSEA.

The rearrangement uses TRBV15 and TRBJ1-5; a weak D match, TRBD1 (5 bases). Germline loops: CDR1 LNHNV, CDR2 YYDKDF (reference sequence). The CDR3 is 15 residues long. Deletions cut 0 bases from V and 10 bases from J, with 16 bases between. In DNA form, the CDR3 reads TGTGCCACCAGCAGAGAGAATGGGGGGACGGATCCCCAGCATTTT. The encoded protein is CATSRENGGTDPQHF.

CDR3 DNA: TGCAGCGTTGATGGGAGCTCTGGAAACACCATATATTTT. Its translation is CSVDGSSGNTIYF. This chain links TRBV29-1 with TRBJ1-3; D ambiguous. In germline, CDR1 is SQVTM, CDR2 ANQGSEA. The CDR3 contains 13 residues. V was shortened by 3 bases and J by 0 bases, with 6 bases between the two germline ends.

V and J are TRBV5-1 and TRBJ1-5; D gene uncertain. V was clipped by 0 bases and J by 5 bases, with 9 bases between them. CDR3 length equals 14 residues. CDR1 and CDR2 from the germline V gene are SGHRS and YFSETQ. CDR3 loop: CASSLDSRDQPQHF. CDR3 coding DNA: TGCGCCAGCAGCTTGGACAGCCGAGATCAGCCCCAGCATTTT.

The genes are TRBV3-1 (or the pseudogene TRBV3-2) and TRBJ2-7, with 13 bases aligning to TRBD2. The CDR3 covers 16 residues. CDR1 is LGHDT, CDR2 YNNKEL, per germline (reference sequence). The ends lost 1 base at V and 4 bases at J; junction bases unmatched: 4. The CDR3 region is CASSQGTSGGYYEQYF. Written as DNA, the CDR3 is TGTGCCAGCAGCCAAGGGACTAGCGGGGGCTATTACGAGCAGTACTTC.

The CDR3 DNA follows: TGCGCCAGCATCTATAGAATATCAGGGACGGCGGGACAGCCCCAGCATTTT. Protein sequence: CASIYRISGTAGQPQHF. The chain joins TRBV5-1 to TRBJ1-5; tentatively, D is TRBD1 (5 bases). V was trimmed by 6 bases and J by 7 bases, leaving 26 bases between them. The CDR3 totals 17 residues. Germline V gene lookup returns CDR1 SGHRS and CDR2 YFSETQ.